The clone carrying this T cell receptor (beta chain) was recorded a few times. This entry comes from a study of blood T cell repertoires in COVID-19. Study in general: Sources were T cells, B-cell-depleted T cells, or PBMCs; the material itself was cDNA or gDNA.

Germline V CDR1 and CDR2: LGHDT, YNNKEL (reference sequence). The CDR3 loop spans 13 amino acids. The V end was cut by 3 bases, the J end by 3 bases, with 8 bases between. Sequencing used immunoSEQ multiplex PCR; TCRdb keeps in-frame clones, though not all of them. There are around 26,000 clones in the sample; 89% occur only once, and approximately 2.5% lies in the top ten. The receptor was isolated from a human donor in a cohort sampled during active COVID-19. Sequencing used peripheral blood. The chain links TRBV3-1 (or the pseudogene TRBV3-2) to TRBJ1-2, with a weak D call TRBD1 (5 bases). The CDR3 is CASSQGTYYGYTF. The DNA of the CDR3 is TGTGCCAGCAGCCAGGGGACTTACTATGGCTACACCTTC.